This is a list of T cell receptor beta chains from one sample in a study of CD8 T cells in ankylosing spondylitis. TCRdb processed the 5' RACE reads anew with MiXCR; each CDR3 protein has one entry. The profile shows about 130,000 distinct CDR3 sequences, 6.5% to 9% of them singletons. Sequenced sample: blood, either unsorted or a sorted T cell fraction (not recorded which). The receptors originated from a male donor with ankylosing spondylitis or in good health (not recorded which). Each CDR3 is given with its conserved first and last residue.

v_gene: TRBV20-1
j_gene: TRBJ1-5
CDR3aa: CSARDLKGQPQHF

v_gene: TRBV27
j_gene: TRBJ2-2
CDR3aa: CASSLEGPQPYRGLTGELFF

v_gene: TRBV21-1
j_gene: TRBJ2-7
CDR3aa: CARRTPSNYEQYF

v_gene: TRBV5-1
j_gene: TRBJ1-4
CDR3aa: CASSPAGGGEKLFF

v_gene: TRBV10-3
j_gene: TRBJ2-7
CDR3aa: CAIRSRDTSYEQYF

v_gene: TRBV5-1
j_gene: TRBJ1-5
CDR3aa: CASSLGAGGHQPQHF

v_gene: TRBV10-3
j_gene: TRBJ1-1
CDR3aa: CAISPPRLYTEAFF

v_gene: TRBV5-1
j_gene: TRBJ1-2
CDR3aa: CASSLFSDTANYGYTF

v_gene: TRBV10-3
j_gene: TRBJ2-7
CDR3aa: CAISESKGFNEQYF

v_gene: TRBV7-2
j_gene: TRBJ1-1
CDR3aa: CASSPPGQMNTEAFF

v_gene: TRBV5-1
j_gene: TRBJ2-3
CDR3aa: CASSPNYGDTQYF

v_gene: TRBV15
j_gene: TRBJ2-1
CDR3aa: CATSTRVRGDQFF

v_gene: TRBV5-1
j_gene: TRBJ2-1
CDR3aa: CASSLGGGHNEQFF

v_gene: TRBV6-2/TRBV6-3
j_gene: TRBJ2-7
CDR3aa: CASSLEERGGSYEQYF

v_gene: TRBV5-6
j_gene: TRBJ2-3
CDR3aa: CASSLPPGTSGEYSTDTQYF

v_gene: TRBV2
j_gene: TRBJ2-7
CDR3aa: CASSIETGGEQYF

v_gene: TRBV7-9
j_gene: TRBJ1-2
CDR3aa: CASSSDVRISEGYTF

v_gene: TRBV30
j_gene: TRBJ2-3
CDR3aa: CAWTVGFEETDTQYF

v_gene: TRBV5-1
j_gene: TRBJ2-1
CDR3aa: CASSKDKSSYNEQFF

v_gene: TRBV5-1
j_gene: TRBJ1-2
CDR3aa: CASSIDRVYGYTF

v_gene: TRBV29-1
j_gene: TRBJ2-3
CDR3aa: CSVDLLAGVATDTQYF

v_gene: TRBV20-1
j_gene: TRBJ2-1
CDR3aa: CSARGLTSGVLNEQFF

v_gene: TRBV28
j_gene: TRBJ2-7
CDR3aa: CASSSPSGASSYEQYF

v_gene: TRBV12-3/TRBV12-4
j_gene: TRBJ1-5
CDR3aa: CASSEQGGNQPQHF

v_gene: TRBV29-1
j_gene: TRBJ2-4
CDR3aa: CSVEGPTGPLIQYF

v_gene: TRBV20-1
j_gene: TRBJ1-5
CDR3aa: CSARGGNQPQHF

v_gene: TRBV5-1
j_gene: TRBJ2-3
CDR3aa: CASSLGTPGGRDTQYF

v_gene: TRBV29-1
j_gene: TRBJ1-1
CDR3aa: CSVEGRGRGLAFF

v_gene: TRBV7-9
j_gene: TRBJ2-7
CDR3aa: CASSLAISPYEQYF

v_gene: TRBV19
j_gene: TRBJ2-6
CDR3aa: CASSPVRTSGANVLTF

v_gene: TRBV3-1
j_gene: TRBJ2-5
CDR3aa: CASSQEVTGTYQETQYF

v_gene: TRBV5-6
j_gene: TRBJ2-2
CDR3aa: CASSLDSNTGELFF

v_gene: TRBV6-6
j_gene: TRBJ2-5
CDR3aa: CATCREAQETQYF

v_gene: TRBV7-3
j_gene: TRBJ2-3
CDR3aa: CASSLRAQITDTQYF

v_gene: TRBV27
j_gene: TRBJ1-2
CDR3aa: CASSFRDRAHPYGYTF

v_gene: TRBV5-1
j_gene: TRBJ2-5
CDR3aa: CASSWAPGETQYF

v_gene: TRBV29-1
j_gene: TRBJ1-5
CDR3aa: CSVDLQGYSNQPQHF

v_gene: TRBV28
j_gene: TRBJ2-7
CDR3aa: CASSLGREGRSSYEQYF

v_gene: TRBV3-1
j_gene: TRBJ2-2
CDR3aa: CASSQVRSRGTGELFF

v_gene: TRBV5-5
j_gene: TRBJ1-2
CDR3aa: CASSFAVQGFDYGYTF

v_gene: TRBV14
j_gene: TRBJ1-2
CDR3aa: CASSQGGSIQSYTF

v_gene: TRBV5-1
j_gene: TRBJ2-7
CDR3aa: CASSLPLAGGRDEQYF

v_gene: TRBV12-3/TRBV12-4
j_gene: TRBJ1-1
CDR3aa: CASSLQGFNTEAFF

v_gene: TRBV5-6
j_gene: TRBJ1-1
CDR3aa: CASSSGGGRTEAFF

v_gene: TRBV20-1
j_gene: TRBJ2-7
CDR3aa: CSARDLSSGDTYEQYF

v_gene: TRBV20-1
j_gene: TRBJ1-5
CDR3aa: CSLAGGVGQPQHF

v_gene: TRBV5-6
j_gene: TRBJ1-4
CDR3aa: CASSLAGLDEKLFF

v_gene: TRBV20-1
j_gene: TRBJ2-7
CDR3aa: CSASLSSYEQYF

v_gene: TRBV5-8
j_gene: TRBJ1-2
CDR3aa: CASSLFGASYGYTF